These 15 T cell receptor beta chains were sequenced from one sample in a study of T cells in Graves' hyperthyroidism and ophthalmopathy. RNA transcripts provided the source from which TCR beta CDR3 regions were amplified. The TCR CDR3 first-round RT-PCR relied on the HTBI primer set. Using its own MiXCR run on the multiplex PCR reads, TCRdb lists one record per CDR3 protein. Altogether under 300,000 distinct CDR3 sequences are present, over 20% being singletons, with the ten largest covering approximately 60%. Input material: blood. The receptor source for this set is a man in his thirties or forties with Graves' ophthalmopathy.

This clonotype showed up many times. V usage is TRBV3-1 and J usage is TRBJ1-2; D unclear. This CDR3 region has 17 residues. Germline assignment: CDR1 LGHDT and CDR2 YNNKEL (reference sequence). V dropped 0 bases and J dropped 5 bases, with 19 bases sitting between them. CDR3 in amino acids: CASSQDRRRPILYGYTF. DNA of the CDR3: TGTGCCAGCAGCCAAGATCGGAGGCGGCCGATTCTTTATGGCTACACCTTC.

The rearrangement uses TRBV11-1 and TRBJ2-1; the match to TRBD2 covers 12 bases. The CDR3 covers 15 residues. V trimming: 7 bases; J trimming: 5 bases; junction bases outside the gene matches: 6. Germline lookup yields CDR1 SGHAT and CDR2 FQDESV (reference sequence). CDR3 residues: CASMKGLAGNNEQFF. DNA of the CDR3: TGTGCCAGCATGAAGGGACTAGCGGGCAACAATGAGCAGTTCTTC. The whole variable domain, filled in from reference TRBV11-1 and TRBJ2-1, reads EAEVAQSPRYKITEKSQAVAFWCDPISGHATLYWYRQILGQGPELLVQFQDESVVDDSQLPKDRFSAERLKGVDSTLKIQPAELGDSAMYLCASMKGLAGNNEQFFGPGTRLTVL.

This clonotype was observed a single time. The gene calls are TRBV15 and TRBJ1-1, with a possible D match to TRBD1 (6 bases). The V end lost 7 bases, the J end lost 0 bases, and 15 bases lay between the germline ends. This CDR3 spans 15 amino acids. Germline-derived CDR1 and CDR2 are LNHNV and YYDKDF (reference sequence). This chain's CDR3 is CATIDRRTMNTEAFF. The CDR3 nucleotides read TGTGCCACCATCGACAGGCGCACCATGAACACTGAAGCTTTCTTT.

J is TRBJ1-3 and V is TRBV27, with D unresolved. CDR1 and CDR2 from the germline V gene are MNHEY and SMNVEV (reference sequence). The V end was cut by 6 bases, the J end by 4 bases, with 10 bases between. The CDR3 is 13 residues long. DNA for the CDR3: TGTGCCAGCAGCCCCTTTTACGGAAACACCATATATTTT. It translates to CASSPFYGNTIYF.

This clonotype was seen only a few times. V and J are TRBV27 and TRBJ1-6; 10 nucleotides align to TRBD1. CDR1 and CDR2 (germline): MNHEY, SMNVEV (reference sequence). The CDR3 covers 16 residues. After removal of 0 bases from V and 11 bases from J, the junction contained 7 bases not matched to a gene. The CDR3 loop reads CASSLSGQGTVAPLHF. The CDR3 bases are TGTGCCAGCAGTTTATCGGGACAGGGGACTGTTGCACCCCTCCACTTT.

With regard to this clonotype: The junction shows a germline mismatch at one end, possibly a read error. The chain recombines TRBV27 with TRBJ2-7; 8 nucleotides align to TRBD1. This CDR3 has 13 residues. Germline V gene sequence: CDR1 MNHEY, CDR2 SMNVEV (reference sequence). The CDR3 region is CASSYRGTYEQHF. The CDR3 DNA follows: TGTGCCAGCTCATACAGGGGGACCTACGAGCAGCACTTC.

The CDR3 nucleotides read TGTGCCTGGAGTTCTAGCGGGCGGACCGGGGAGCTGTTTTTT. Its protein product is CAWSSSGRTGELFF. V is TRBV30 and J is TRBJ2-2, with TRBD2 identical over 8 bases. CDR1 is GTSNPN, CDR2 SVGIG, per germline (reference sequence). Losses at the gene ends were 2 bases for V and 5 bases for J; bases not matched to a gene: 4. The CDR3 has 14 amino acids.

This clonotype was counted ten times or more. The CDR3 DNA sequence: TGTGCCAGCAGCTTAGGTGGGGGACGGAATCAGCCCCAGCATTTT. Its translation: CASSLGGGRNQPQHF. The rearrangement links TRBV11-2 to TRBJ1-5, with D possibly being TRBD1 (5 bases). Per germline, CDR1 SGHAT and CDR2 FQNNGV. Trimming removed 1 base from V and 4 bases from J, with 11 bases in between. The CDR3 has 15 residues.

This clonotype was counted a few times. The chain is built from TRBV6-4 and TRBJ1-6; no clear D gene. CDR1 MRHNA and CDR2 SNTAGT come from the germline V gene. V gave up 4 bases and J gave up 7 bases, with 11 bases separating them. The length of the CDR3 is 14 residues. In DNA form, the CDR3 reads TGTGCCAGCAGTGCCGACCTAGGGAATTCACCCCTCCACTTT. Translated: CASSADLGNSPLHF.

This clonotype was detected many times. In nucleotides, the CDR3 is TGTGCCAGCAGCACCGCCGGGACAGGGTTTGAGAAACTGTTTTTT. This encodes CASSTAGTGFEKLFF. The chain recombines TRBV12-3 or TRBV12-4 with TRBJ1-4, with 9 bases fitting TRBD1. CDR3 length: 15 amino acids. V shed 6 bases and J 11 bases; nucleotides not matched to a gene: 13.

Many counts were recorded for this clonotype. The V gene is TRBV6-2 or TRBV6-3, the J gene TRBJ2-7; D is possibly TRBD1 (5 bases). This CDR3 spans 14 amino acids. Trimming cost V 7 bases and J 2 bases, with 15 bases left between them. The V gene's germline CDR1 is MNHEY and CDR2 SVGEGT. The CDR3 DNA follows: TGTGCCAGCACCGGACGTTGGGGCCCCTACGAGCAGTACTTC. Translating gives CASTGRWGPYEQYF.

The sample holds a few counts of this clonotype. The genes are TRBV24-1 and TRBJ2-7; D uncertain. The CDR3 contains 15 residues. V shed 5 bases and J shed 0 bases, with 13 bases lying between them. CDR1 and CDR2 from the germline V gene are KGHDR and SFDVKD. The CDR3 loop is CATSATDGSSYEQYF. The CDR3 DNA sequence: TGTGCCACCAGTGCTACCGACGGATCCTCCTACGAGCAGTACTTC.

CDR3 DNA: TGTGCCAGCAGACGGACAGGGGCGGGGGAAAAACTGTTTTTT. Amino acids: CASRRTGAGEKLFF. This sequence joins TRBV12-3 or TRBV12-4 and TRBJ1-4; 9 positions agree with TRBD1. The J segment lost 8 bases and the V segment lost 6 bases, leaving 7 bases of the junction unmatched. The CDR3 runs to 14 residues.

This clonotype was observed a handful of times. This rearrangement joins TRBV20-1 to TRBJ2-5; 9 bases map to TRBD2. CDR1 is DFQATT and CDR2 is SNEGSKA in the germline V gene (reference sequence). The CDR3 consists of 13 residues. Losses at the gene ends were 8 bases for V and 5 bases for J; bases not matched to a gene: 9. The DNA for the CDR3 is TGCAGTTGTAGCGGGAGAAACTGGGAGACCCAGTACTTC. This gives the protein CSCSGRNWETQYF.

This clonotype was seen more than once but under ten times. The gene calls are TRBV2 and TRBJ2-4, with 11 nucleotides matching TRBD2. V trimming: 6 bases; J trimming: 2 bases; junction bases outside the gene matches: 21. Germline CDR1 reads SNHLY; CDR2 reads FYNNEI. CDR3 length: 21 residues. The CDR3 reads CASSQKPGLAGGDSTKNIQYF. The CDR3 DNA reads TGTGCCAGCAGCCAAAAGCCCGGGCTAGCGGGAGGAGATTCGACCAAAAACATTCAGTACTTC.